This is a list of T cell receptor beta chains from one sample in a study of graft-versus-host responses after intestinal transplantation. The method was immunoSEQ multiplex PCR; TCRdb's version includes in-frame clones alone and lacks a portion of them. This sample has tens of thousands of clones, with roughly nine tenths found just once. No cognate antigen is known for these TCRs. The sequenced sample was unstimulated CD4+ T cells sorted from spleen or lymph node cells, obtained before intestinal transplant. Source of these receptors: a human donor who received an intestinal transplant. CDR3s include the opening cysteine and the closing phenylalanine or tryptophan. The D gene is left open where the match is weak. Clone size is not always given. Where it is, it says once, few, many or a class for expanded clones.

NA,TRBD1,TRBV5-1,TRBJ2-2,TGCGCCAGCAGCTTGGGGGACAGGGACACCGGGGAGCTGTTTTTT,CASSLGDRDTGELFF
NA,NA,TRBV6-1,TRBJ2-7,TGTGCCAGCACCGAAGGGGGGGTCCCCTCCTACGAGCAGTACTTC,CASTEGGVPSYEQYF
NA,TRBD2,TRBV4-1,TRBJ2-5,TGCGCCAGCAGCCAAGGCCCGGGACTAGTGTTAGAGACCCAGTACTTC,CASSQGPGLVLETQYF
few,TRBD1,TRBV6-5,TRBJ1-6,TGTGCCAGCAGTTGGGACAGGAAAAATTCACCCCTCCACTTT,CASSWDRKNSPLHF
NA,NA,TRBV21-1,TRBJ1-6,TGTGCCAGCAATCCCGACTTCAAGTTCTCACCCCTCCACTTT,CASNPDFKFSPLHF
NA,NA,TRBV23-1,TRBJ2-2,TGCGCCAGCTATGCCAGGGTATCTGGGAACACCGGGGAGCTGTTTTTT,CASYARVSGNTGELFF
NA,NA,TRBV6-5,TRBJ2-7,TGTGCCAGCAGTTACTCAACAGGGACCTACGAGCAGTACTTC,CASSYSTGTYEQYF
NA,NA,TRBV5-1,TRBJ2-3,TGCGCCAGCAGCTTACGACAACTCAACACAGATACGCAGTATTTT,CASSLRQLNTDTQYF
NA,NA,TRBV10-3,TRBJ1-6,TGTGCCATCAGTGAGACCAGGGATAATTCACCCCTCCACTTT,CAISETRDNSPLHF
NA,NA,TRBV5-8,TRBJ1-2,TGTGCCAGCAGCTTTGGGAGATTGGAACCCGGGAGCCTCTATGGCTACACCTTC,CASSFGRLEPGSLYGYTF
NA,TRBD2,TRBV18,TRBJ2-7,TGTGCCAGCTCACCATTTCTGATTGGGGCTAGCGGGGCCTACGAGCAGTACTTC,CASSPFLIGASGAYEQYF
NA,NA,TRBV19,TRBJ2-1,TGTGCCAGTAAGGCTCTGGGGGGCAATGAGCAGTTCTTC,CASKALGGNEQFF
NA,TRBD1,TRBV7-8,TRBJ1-5,TGTGCCAGCAGCTTATCCCGACAGGGAAATCAGCCCCAGCATTTT,CASSLSRQGNQPQHF
NA,TRBD1,TRBV2,TRBJ2-7,TGTGCCAGCAGTGACAGGGGGTTCGCTTCCTACGAGCAGTACTTC,CASSDRGFASYEQYF
once,NA,TRBV18,TRBJ2-7,TGTGCCAGCTCACCGACAAGCTCCTACGAGCAGTACTTC,CASSPTSSYEQYF